What follows describes a single T cell receptor beta chain. The data belong to a study of T cell responses to AZD1222 COVID-19 vaccine. The CDR3 is 18 amino acids. Germline V lookup: CDR1 SGHKS, CDR2 YYEKEE (reference sequence). With 0 bases clipped from V and 2 bases from J, the junction kept 9 bases outside the gene matches. Sequencing used immunoSEQ multiplex PCR; TCRdb keeps in-frame clones, though not all of them. The sample comprises 95,000 to 150,000 clones, roughly 89% of which are singletons, and 7% to 8.5% rests with the top ten. The origin of this receptor is an adult in good health. The sample was peripheral blood, taken on day 0 of AZD1222 vaccination. The chain links TRBV5-5 to TRBJ1-4, with TRBD1 identical over 8 bases. CDR3 coding DNA: TGTGCCAGCAGCTTGGTCGGACAGGGCGTCCCGACTAATGAAAAACTGTTTTTT. Residues: CASSLVGQGVPTNEKLFF.